Listed below are T cell receptor beta chains from one sample, sequenced in a study of persistence of HIV-infected CD4 T cells. What these receptors recognize is not known. The method was immunoSEQ multiplex PCR; TCRdb's version includes in-frame clones alone and lacks a portion of them. In the table there are around 47,000 clones, approximately 91% of which are singletons. Sequenced material: CD4+ T cells sorted from PBMCs after approximately 19-hour stimulation, taken from a patient who received antiretroviral therapy. These receptors all stem from an adult man with HIV who was CMV-seropositive. The CDR3 runs from the conserved cysteine through the conserved F or W. D genes are given only for firm matches. Clone size appears in some rows only: once, few, many, or a class for an expanded clone.

.	TRBV28	TRBJ2-6	.	TGTGCCAGCAGCCACGCCCTGAGGGAAACCGGGGCCAACGTCCTGACTTTC	CASSHALRETGANVLTF
.	TRBV6-5	TRBJ1-2	.	TGTGCCAGCAGTTACGGTGGGCGGGGGCAGGAGGGCTACACCTTC	CASSYGGRGQEGYTF
.	TRBV7-3	TRBJ2-1	TRBD2	TGTGCCAGCAGCGCCAGCGGGGGGAGGCCCAATGAGCAGTTCTTC	CASSASGGRPNEQFF
.	TRBV25-1	TRBJ2-3	TRBD2	TGTGCCAGCAGTGATAGCGGGGGACTTACAGATACGCAGTATTTT	CASSDSGGLTDTQYF
once	TRBV19	TRBJ1-1	.	TGTGCCAGTAGTAAGGGGAGGAGGGACACTGAAGCTTTCTTT	CASSKGRRDTEAFF
few	TRBV6-6	TRBJ2-7	TRBD1	TGTGCCAGCAGCCCTGGACAGGGCTACTCCTACGAGCAGTACTTC	CASSPGQGYSYEQYF
.	TRBV28	TRBJ1-2	.	TGTGCCAGCAGTTTTTCTCTCGGGAACGCTTATGGCTACACCTTC	CASSFSLGNAYGYTF
once	TRBV7-9	TRBJ1-2	TRBD1	TGTGCCAGCAGCTCACCGGGACAGGTTGTAGTTAGCCGCTACACCTTC	CASSSPGQVVVSRYTF
few	TRBV10-3	TRBJ1-1	.	TGTGCCAGCCGAACCGGGGTAAACACTGAAGCTTTCTTT	CASRTGVNTEAFF
.	TRBV15	TRBJ1-3	TRBD1	TGTGCCACCAGCTCCAGGACAGGGACGGGAAACACCATATATTTT	CATSSRTGTGNTIYF
.	TRBV3-1/TRBV3-2	TRBJ2-3	.	TGTGCCAGCAGCCAAGATCTAGGTGGAACTCCAATCACAGATACGCAGTATTTT	CASSQDLGGTPITDTQYF
.	TRBV9	TRBJ2-7	.	TGTGCCAGCAGCGCGAGGACGAACTCCTACGAGCAGTACTTC	CASSARTNSYEQYF
.	TRBV18	TRBJ2-6	TRBD1	TGTGCCAGCTCACAGACAGGGGGAGGTGGGGCCAACGTCCTGACTTTC	CASSQTGGGGANVLTF
.	TRBV6-5	TRBJ2-1	TRBD1	TGTGCCAGCATCTCAGACAGGGCCTCTGAGCAGTTCTTC	CASISDRASEQFF
once	TRBV28	TRBJ1-5	TRBD1	TGTGCCAGCAGCCCCGACAGGGAGGGCTATCAGCCCCAGCATTTT	CASSPDREGYQPQHF
.	TRBV7-6	TRBJ2-3	.	TGTGCCAGCAGCTTTACCCCGGGGGTAGATACGCAGTATTTT	CASSFTPGVDTQYF
once	TRBV7-3	TRBJ1-3	.	TGTGCCAGCAGCGAATCGGGACCTGGAAACACCATATATTTT	CASSESGPGNTIYF
.	TRBV7-9	TRBJ1-1	.	TGTGCCAGCAGCTTAAAAGGAGGGAACAAGGTCGACACTGAAGCTTTCTTT	CASSLKGGNKVDTEAFF
.	TRBV7-9	TRBJ1-5	TRBD1	TGTGCCAGCAGCTTAGTCGGACAGGCAGATCAGCCCCAGCATTTT	CASSLVGQADQPQHF
.	TRBV4-1	TRBJ1-2	.	TGCGCCAGCAGCCTAAGGCTGGACACGGAGAGCTTATATGGCTACACCTTC	CASSLRLDTESLYGYTF
.	TRBV27	TRBJ2-3	.	TGTGCCAGCAGTTTAATCCGGGGCACAGATACGCAGTATTTT	CASSLIRGTDTQYF
.	TRBV27	TRBJ1-2	.	TGTGCCAGCAGTTCGCCAGGGAGGGGTGCAAACTATGGCTACACCTTC	CASSSPGRGANYGYTF
.	TRBV6-5	TRBJ2-7	TRBD1	TGTGCCAGCAGAACCGACAGGGGAAGGTACGAGCAGTACTTC	CASRTDRGRYEQYF
.	TRBV10-3	TRBJ2-1	TRBD1	TGTGCCATCAGCGACTTCGACAGGGGCCCCCCTAATGAGCAGTTCTTC	CAISDFDRGPPNEQFF
once	TRBV18	TRBJ1-5	.	TGTGCCAGCTCACCACCCCGACAGTCTAATAGCAATCAGCCCCAGCATTTT	CASSPPRQSNSNQPQHF
.	TRBV7-9	TRBJ2-2	TRBD2	TGTGCCAGCAGCTTAGGGACTAGCACCGGGGAGCTGTTTTTT	CASSLGTSTGELFF
.	TRBV15	TRBJ2-2	.	TGTGCCACCAGCAGAGACCGGGCCGTCTTCTGGGAGCTGTTTTTT	CATSRDRAVFWELFF